This T cell receptor (beta chain) was captured by sequencing in a study of blood T cell repertoires in COVID-19 (TCRdb year 2020). Turning to the overall study: Samples covering the acute and convalescent phases of COVID-19 were provided by collaborators in the United States, Italy and Spain. The prospective study material was composed of cDNA or gDNA derived from T cells, B-cell-depleted T cells, or PBMCs. The dataset comprised deeply sampled blood TCRbeta repertoires from subjects exposed to, actively infected with, or recovered from COVID-19. A freely available public database, intended as a resource for researchers studying the immune response to SARS-CoV-2, is where the repertoires were released. The samples were drawn from two sources: the first 160 participants of the ongoing ImmuneRACE study, and over 950 subjects contributed by 6 global collaborators. The sample metadata nearly always contained a de-identified subject ID, COVID-19 status, age in years and sex. Where available, HLA class I and class II types were obtained from metadata supplied by the sample provider rather than from assay-based typing.

Study-wide conclusions, independent of this receptor: How much clinical and demographic metadata was included differed by source and by participant, and the metadata was provided uncurated.

The CDR3 covers 13 residues, taking in both the cysteine and the phenylalanine. Of the read, only the CDR3 DNA is kept; its 39 bases are in frame from base 1. Trimming leaves V shorter by 6 bases and J shorter by 5 bases, with the junction holding 6 bases beyond the gene matches. CDR1 and CDR2 were assigned from the germline V gene (reference sequence) as MNHEY and SMNVEV. The immunoSEQ Assay, a bias-controlled multiplex PCR, was used to amplify TCRbeta CDR3 regions from genomic DNA. The published analysis was carried out like this. Nucleated cell counts per sample were estimated from amplification of reference gene primers within the assay. To quantify the absolute abundance of each unique TCRbeta CDR3 rearrangement, sequence reads were collapsed and filtered. Productive Simpson clonality was computed per sample as the square root of Simpson's diversity index over productive rearrangements. TCRdb took over this immuneACCESS table, retaining in-frame rearrangements with V and J assigned. Such tables are incomplete; in checked studies, under half of the missing clones stem from an unresolved V gene, and the remainder is unexplained. The D gene and trimming were derived from the DNA, and the V and J assignments and clone size from that table. A total of around 250,000 clones appear in this sample, around 84% of them only once. The top ten clones comprise roughly 1.6% of the sample.

Participants in the prospective study were enrolled through a virtual design, were aged about 18 to 89 years, and lived in approximately 25 United States geographic areas. Cohort assignment in the prospective study relied on participant-reported clinical history from a screening survey and a study questionnaire. Recovered participants in ImmuneRACE Cohort 3 were defined by two consecutive negative NP/OP PCR tests, clearance by a healthcare professional, or resolution of symptoms. Each participant in the prospective study had whole blood, serum and a nasopharyngeal or oropharyngeal swab collected by mobile phlebotomists. Over a roughly 2-month period, participants in the prospective study had the option of providing additional blood draws and questionnaires. Before DNA extraction, prospective study blood samples were shipped either frozen or at room temperature. Points on this clone: Its antigen has not been determined. No per-base quality is available; no much larger clone lies one base away.

The sample comprised PBMCs or T cells enriched from blood (not recorded which). The TCR was taken from a woman in her fifties or sixties who had recovered from COVID-19. The rearrangement combines TRBV27 with TRBJ1-1, and 7 junction bases match TRBD1. This receptor has the CDR3 CASREVTGTEAFF. DNA sequence: TGTGCCAGCAGAGAAGTGACAGGGACTGAAGCTTTCTTT.